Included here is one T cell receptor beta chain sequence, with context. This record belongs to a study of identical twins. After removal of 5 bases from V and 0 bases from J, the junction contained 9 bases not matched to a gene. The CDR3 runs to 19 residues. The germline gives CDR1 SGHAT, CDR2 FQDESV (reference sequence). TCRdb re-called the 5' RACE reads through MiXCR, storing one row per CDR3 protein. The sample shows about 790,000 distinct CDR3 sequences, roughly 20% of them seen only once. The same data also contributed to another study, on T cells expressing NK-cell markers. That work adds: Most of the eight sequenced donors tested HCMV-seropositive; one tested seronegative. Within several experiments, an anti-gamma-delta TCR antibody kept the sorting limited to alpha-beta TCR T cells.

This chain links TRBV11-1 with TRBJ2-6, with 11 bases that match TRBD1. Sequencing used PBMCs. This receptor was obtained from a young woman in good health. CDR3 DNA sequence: TGTGCCAGCAGCCCAGGGACAGGGGGGGTATTCTCTGGGGCCAACGTCCTGACTTTC. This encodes CASSPGTGGVFSGANVLTF.